This T cell receptor beta chain is from a study of OX40 agonist ivuxolimab in advanced cancers. On the study more broadly: Dose-escalation subjects each had hepatocellular carcinoma, melanoma, renal cell or head and neck cancer.

The sample holds one count of this clone. Clones were sequenced by immunoSEQ multiplex PCR, and TCRdb holds only the in-frame ones, with some missing. The sample carries approximately 13,000 clones, around four fifths recorded once. The V end was cut by 1 base, the J end by 6 bases, with 21 bases between. The CDR3 spans 18 residues. In germline, CDR1 is LGHNA, CDR2 YSLEER. The material sequenced was CD4+ or CD8+ T cells sorted from blood, taken in a trial of the OX40 agonist ivuxolimab. V usage is TRBV4-3 and J usage is TRBJ2-2, with D perhaps assigned TRBD1 or TRBD2 (5 bases each). This TCR derives from an adult with an advanced solid tumor such as melanoma, head and neck, liver or kidney cancer. The CDR3 loop is CASSQGVPGTQLSGELFF. CDR3 coding DNA: TGCGCCAGCAGCCAAGGGGTGCCAGGGACCCAATTGTCCGGGGAGCTGTTTTTT.